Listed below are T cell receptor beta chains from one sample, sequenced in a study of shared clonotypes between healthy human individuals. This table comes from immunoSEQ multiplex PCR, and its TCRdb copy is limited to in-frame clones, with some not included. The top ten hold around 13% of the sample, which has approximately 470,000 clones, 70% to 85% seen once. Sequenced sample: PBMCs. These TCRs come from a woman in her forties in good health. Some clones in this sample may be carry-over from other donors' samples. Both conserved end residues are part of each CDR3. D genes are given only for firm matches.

CASSQRQGPDYGYTF,TRBJ1-2,TRBD1,TRBV5-1
CASSPHPDRGNQPQHF,TRBJ1-5,-,TRBV7-9
CASSWAAGNTIYF,TRBJ1-3,-,TRBV19
CASSELARIYEQYF,TRBJ2-7,-,TRBV2
CASSEAGGGNYNEQFF,TRBJ2-1,TRBD1,TRBV6-1
CASSTYSGRVSYEQYF,TRBJ2-7,TRBD2,TRBV19
CASRARRNTGELFF,TRBJ2-2,-,TRBV2
CAWSPDSSYEQYF,TRBJ2-7,-,TRBV30
CASSRQGTSYEQYF,TRBJ2-7,-,TRBV5-4
CASSGQGLGAFF,TRBJ1-1,-,TRBV2
CAWTKGPPAYNEQFF,TRBJ2-1,-,TRBV30
CSAGQPQHF,TRBJ1-5,-,TRBV20-1
CASRDRVGNTIYF,TRBJ1-3,TRBD1,TRBV28
CASSLEAPRTEAFF,TRBJ1-1,-,TRBV7-2
CASSLMAGGFETQYF,TRBJ2-5,TRBD1,TRBV7-3
CASSEQAGNTIYF,TRBJ1-3,-,TRBV10-2
CASRGLAGAYNEQFF,TRBJ2-1,TRBD2,TRBV2
CASTPGTGVGGYTF,TRBJ1-2,TRBD1,TRBV9
CASSLVGDQPQHF,TRBJ1-5,-,TRBV28
CASSSNRDIHNEQFF,TRBJ2-1,-,TRBV7-2
CATSRDGNYNEQFF,TRBJ2-1,-,TRBV15
CASRSGTSTEQYF,TRBJ2-7,-,TRBV12-2
CASSDTQETQYF,TRBJ2-5,-,TRBV18
CASSMTGGAYNEQFF,TRBJ2-1,TRBD1,TRBV19
CASRQTIRELFF,TRBJ2-2,-,TRBV2
CASSLGTGFNTEAFF,TRBJ1-1,TRBD1,TRBV7-3
CASSQGGELFF,TRBJ2-2,-,TRBV4-3
CASSPGSDRFEEQYF,TRBJ2-7,-,TRBV27
CASSFGLGSFSSGYTF,TRBJ1-2,-,TRBV7-9
CASRKLGIGSYNEQFF,TRBJ2-1,-,TRBV7-2
CASSFASGRIYNEQFF,TRBJ2-1,TRBD2,TRBV11-2
CASSPRDESYGYTF,TRBJ1-2,-,TRBV7-9
CASSLGRDRGGSSYNEQFF,TRBJ2-1,TRBD1,TRBV11-2
CASSQDIGGYTF,TRBJ1-2,-,TRBV5-6
CASRPQDRYNSPLHF,TRBJ1-6,TRBD1,TRBV7-7
CASSTTTGSGNQPQHF,TRBJ1-5,TRBD1,TRBV18
CASSLDTGPNTGELFF,TRBJ2-2,-,TRBV11-2
CASSYPGLAPDNEQFF,TRBJ2-1,TRBD2,TRBV6-6
CASRRLAGVSYEQYF,TRBJ2-7,TRBD2,TRBV2
CASSLWGGQGLGEEQYF,TRBJ2-7,TRBD1,TRBV5-1
CASSQRMRASGDTQYF,TRBJ2-3,TRBD2,TRBV14
CASSTSRDGHYEQYF,-,-,TRBV6-6
CASSLTGPAAGNTIYF,TRBJ1-3,-,TRBV7-3
CASSLLPGTGPEAFF,TRBJ1-1,TRBD1,TRBV5-1
CASSWTSGSADTQYF,TRBJ2-3,TRBD2,TRBV2
CASSLMGSSYEQYF,-,-,TRBV7-2
CASNRGGRDYGYTF,TRBJ1-2,TRBD1,TRBV27
CASSQAKGFSGGSTDTQYF,TRBJ2-3,TRBD2,TRBV4-2
CASSLGRVGPGDF,TRBJ2-7,-,TRBV5-6
CASRTDRGTDTQYF,TRBJ2-3,TRBD1,TRBV6-6
CAWSTDRDQPQHF,TRBJ1-5,TRBD1,TRBV30
CASSLAGGLIEKLFF,TRBJ1-4,-,TRBV5-1
CASSPRGSSGTGTGELFF,TRBJ2-2,TRBD2,TRBV18
CASSFFDEQYF,TRBJ2-7,-,TRBV6-6
CAWSQDRANSPLHF,TRBJ1-6,TRBD1,TRBV30
CASRQGTGNQPQHF,TRBJ1-5,TRBD1,TRBV2
CASSLVSGTTYNEQFF,TRBJ2-1,TRBD2,TRBV7-2